The rows below give T cell receptor beta chains drawn from one sample of a study of cytomegalovirus exposure and HLA in healthy donors. Libraries were prepared by immunoSEQ multiplex PCR; TCRdb keeps only in-frame clonotypes and omits some of them. Among 95,000 to 150,000 clones listed, less than 65% were seen once. Sequencing was carried out using PBMCs. The receptors derive from a man aged 40-49 years in good health and CMV-seropositive. Each CDR3 is given with its conserved first and last residue. A D gene is named only where the DNA matches it firmly. Not all rows give a size; the values are once, few, many and, for expanded clones, a class.

CDR3aa,CDR3nt,v_gene,abundance,j_gene,d_gene
CASSFRHANTEAFF,TGTGCCAGCAGCTTCAGACACGCGAACACTGAAGCTTTCTTT,TRBV7-9,few,TRBJ1-1,.
CASSLTQAQGYTEAFF,TGTGCCAGCAGCTTAACTCAAGCGCAGGGTTACACTGAAGCTTTCTTT,TRBV7-3,few,TRBJ1-1,.
CASSETGGEAFF,TGTGCCAGCAGCGAGACAGGGGGCGAAGCTTTCTTT,TRBV9,.,TRBJ1-1,TRBD1
CASSLTAGGETQYF,TGTGCCAGCAGCTTGACCGCAGGGGGGGAGACCCAGTACTTC,TRBV5-4,.,TRBJ2-5,.
CASREQGPDQETQYF,TGCGCCAGCAGAGAACAGGGGCCGGACCAAGAGACCCAGTACTTC,TRBV5-1,.,TRBJ2-5,TRBD1
CASSPTGGQDQPQHF,TGTGCCAGCTCACCAACAGGGGGCCAGGATCAGCCCCAGCATTTT,TRBV18,few,TRBJ1-5,TRBD1
CASSPPGQRNEKLFF,TGTGCCAGCTCACCTCCGGGACAGCGAAATGAAAAACTGTTTTTT,TRBV18,.,TRBJ1-4,TRBD1
CASSLAGQGIGPQHF,TGTGCCAGCAGCTTAGCGGGACAGGGAATAGGGCCCCAGCATTTT,TRBV7-2,few,TRBJ1-5,TRBD1
CATASGEGQETQYF,TGCGCCACCGCCAGCGGGGAGGGCCAGGAGACCCAGTACTTC,TRBV5-1,.,TRBJ2-5,TRBD2
CSVEQGGSYEQYF,TGCAGCGTTGAGCAGGGAGGGTCCTACGAGCAGTACTTC,TRBV29-1,.,TRBJ2-7,TRBD2
CASSPLTGETQYF,TGTGCCAGCTCACCCCTAACAGGGGAGACCCAGTACTTC,TRBV18,.,TRBJ2-5,.
CASSATGFGNTEAFF,TGTGCCAGCAGCGCCACAGGGTTCGGGAACACTGAAGCTTTCTTT,TRBV9,.,TRBJ1-1,.
CASSQGTGVSETQYF,TGTGCCAGCAGCCAGGGGACAGGGGTGTCAGAGACCCAGTACTTC,TRBV4-2,.,TRBJ2-5,TRBD1
CASSHGGFAFAYNEQFF,TGTGCCAGCAGCCATGGGGGCTTCGCGTTCGCCTACAATGAGCAGTTCTTC,TRBV5-8,.,TRBJ2-1,.
CAWSPLQGDNNQPQHF,TGTGCCTGGAGTCCTCTACAGGGGGATAACAATCAGCCCCAGCATTTT,TRBV30,.,TRBJ1-5,TRBD1
CASSGLAASYEQYF,TGTGCCAGCAGCGGACTAGCGGCGAGCTACGAGCAGTACTTC,TRBV11-1,few,TRBJ2-7,TRBD2
CASRAAGNSPLHF,TGCGCCAGCCGGGCCGCAGGGAATTCACCCCTCCACTTT,TRBV10-2,.,TRBJ1-6,.
CASSPSFGNTEAFF,TGCGCCAGCAGCCCCAGTTTTGGGAACACTGAAGCTTTCTTT,TRBV5-1,.,TRBJ1-1,.
CASSTPREGGVSNQPQHF,TGTGCCAGCAGCACCCCAAGGGAGGGTGGGGTTAGCAATCAGCCCCAGCATTTT,TRBV2,few,TRBJ1-5,.
CASSEPGQGSYEQYF,TGTGCCAGCAGTGAACCGGGACAGGGATCCTACGAGCAGTACTTC,TRBV25-1,.,TRBJ2-7,TRBD1
CASSSGLGHTDTQYF,TGTGCCAGCAGCTCGGGACTCGGCCACACAGATACGCAGTATTTT,TRBV7-8,.,TRBJ2-3,.
CASSDRELTDTQYF,TGTGCCAGCAGCGACCGGGAACTCACAGATACGCAGTATTTT,TRBV7-9,.,TRBJ2-3,.
CASSPGQGADPNSPLHF,TGTGCCAGCAGTCCGGGACAGGGGGCCGATCCTAATTCACCCCTCCACTTT,TRBV25-1,.,TRBJ1-6,TRBD1
CASSLTGFYEQYF,TGTGCCAGCAGCTTGACAGGGTTCTACGAGCAGTACTTC,TRBV5-4,few,TRBJ2-7,.
CASSPLGLAGGSTDTQYF,TGTGCCAGCTCACCACTCGGGCTAGCGGGAGGGAGCACAGATACGCAGTATTTT,TRBV18,.,TRBJ2-3,TRBD2
CASTPRDRDYNEQFF,TGTGCCAGCACCCCCCGGGACAGAGACTACAATGAGCAGTTCTTC,TRBV2,.,TRBJ2-1,TRBD1
CASSPLYTTRLAGGYKQYF,TGTGCCAGCAGCCCGCTTTATACGACAAGACTAGCGGGGGGTTATAAGCAGTACTTC,TRBV7-9,.,TRBJ2-7,TRBD2